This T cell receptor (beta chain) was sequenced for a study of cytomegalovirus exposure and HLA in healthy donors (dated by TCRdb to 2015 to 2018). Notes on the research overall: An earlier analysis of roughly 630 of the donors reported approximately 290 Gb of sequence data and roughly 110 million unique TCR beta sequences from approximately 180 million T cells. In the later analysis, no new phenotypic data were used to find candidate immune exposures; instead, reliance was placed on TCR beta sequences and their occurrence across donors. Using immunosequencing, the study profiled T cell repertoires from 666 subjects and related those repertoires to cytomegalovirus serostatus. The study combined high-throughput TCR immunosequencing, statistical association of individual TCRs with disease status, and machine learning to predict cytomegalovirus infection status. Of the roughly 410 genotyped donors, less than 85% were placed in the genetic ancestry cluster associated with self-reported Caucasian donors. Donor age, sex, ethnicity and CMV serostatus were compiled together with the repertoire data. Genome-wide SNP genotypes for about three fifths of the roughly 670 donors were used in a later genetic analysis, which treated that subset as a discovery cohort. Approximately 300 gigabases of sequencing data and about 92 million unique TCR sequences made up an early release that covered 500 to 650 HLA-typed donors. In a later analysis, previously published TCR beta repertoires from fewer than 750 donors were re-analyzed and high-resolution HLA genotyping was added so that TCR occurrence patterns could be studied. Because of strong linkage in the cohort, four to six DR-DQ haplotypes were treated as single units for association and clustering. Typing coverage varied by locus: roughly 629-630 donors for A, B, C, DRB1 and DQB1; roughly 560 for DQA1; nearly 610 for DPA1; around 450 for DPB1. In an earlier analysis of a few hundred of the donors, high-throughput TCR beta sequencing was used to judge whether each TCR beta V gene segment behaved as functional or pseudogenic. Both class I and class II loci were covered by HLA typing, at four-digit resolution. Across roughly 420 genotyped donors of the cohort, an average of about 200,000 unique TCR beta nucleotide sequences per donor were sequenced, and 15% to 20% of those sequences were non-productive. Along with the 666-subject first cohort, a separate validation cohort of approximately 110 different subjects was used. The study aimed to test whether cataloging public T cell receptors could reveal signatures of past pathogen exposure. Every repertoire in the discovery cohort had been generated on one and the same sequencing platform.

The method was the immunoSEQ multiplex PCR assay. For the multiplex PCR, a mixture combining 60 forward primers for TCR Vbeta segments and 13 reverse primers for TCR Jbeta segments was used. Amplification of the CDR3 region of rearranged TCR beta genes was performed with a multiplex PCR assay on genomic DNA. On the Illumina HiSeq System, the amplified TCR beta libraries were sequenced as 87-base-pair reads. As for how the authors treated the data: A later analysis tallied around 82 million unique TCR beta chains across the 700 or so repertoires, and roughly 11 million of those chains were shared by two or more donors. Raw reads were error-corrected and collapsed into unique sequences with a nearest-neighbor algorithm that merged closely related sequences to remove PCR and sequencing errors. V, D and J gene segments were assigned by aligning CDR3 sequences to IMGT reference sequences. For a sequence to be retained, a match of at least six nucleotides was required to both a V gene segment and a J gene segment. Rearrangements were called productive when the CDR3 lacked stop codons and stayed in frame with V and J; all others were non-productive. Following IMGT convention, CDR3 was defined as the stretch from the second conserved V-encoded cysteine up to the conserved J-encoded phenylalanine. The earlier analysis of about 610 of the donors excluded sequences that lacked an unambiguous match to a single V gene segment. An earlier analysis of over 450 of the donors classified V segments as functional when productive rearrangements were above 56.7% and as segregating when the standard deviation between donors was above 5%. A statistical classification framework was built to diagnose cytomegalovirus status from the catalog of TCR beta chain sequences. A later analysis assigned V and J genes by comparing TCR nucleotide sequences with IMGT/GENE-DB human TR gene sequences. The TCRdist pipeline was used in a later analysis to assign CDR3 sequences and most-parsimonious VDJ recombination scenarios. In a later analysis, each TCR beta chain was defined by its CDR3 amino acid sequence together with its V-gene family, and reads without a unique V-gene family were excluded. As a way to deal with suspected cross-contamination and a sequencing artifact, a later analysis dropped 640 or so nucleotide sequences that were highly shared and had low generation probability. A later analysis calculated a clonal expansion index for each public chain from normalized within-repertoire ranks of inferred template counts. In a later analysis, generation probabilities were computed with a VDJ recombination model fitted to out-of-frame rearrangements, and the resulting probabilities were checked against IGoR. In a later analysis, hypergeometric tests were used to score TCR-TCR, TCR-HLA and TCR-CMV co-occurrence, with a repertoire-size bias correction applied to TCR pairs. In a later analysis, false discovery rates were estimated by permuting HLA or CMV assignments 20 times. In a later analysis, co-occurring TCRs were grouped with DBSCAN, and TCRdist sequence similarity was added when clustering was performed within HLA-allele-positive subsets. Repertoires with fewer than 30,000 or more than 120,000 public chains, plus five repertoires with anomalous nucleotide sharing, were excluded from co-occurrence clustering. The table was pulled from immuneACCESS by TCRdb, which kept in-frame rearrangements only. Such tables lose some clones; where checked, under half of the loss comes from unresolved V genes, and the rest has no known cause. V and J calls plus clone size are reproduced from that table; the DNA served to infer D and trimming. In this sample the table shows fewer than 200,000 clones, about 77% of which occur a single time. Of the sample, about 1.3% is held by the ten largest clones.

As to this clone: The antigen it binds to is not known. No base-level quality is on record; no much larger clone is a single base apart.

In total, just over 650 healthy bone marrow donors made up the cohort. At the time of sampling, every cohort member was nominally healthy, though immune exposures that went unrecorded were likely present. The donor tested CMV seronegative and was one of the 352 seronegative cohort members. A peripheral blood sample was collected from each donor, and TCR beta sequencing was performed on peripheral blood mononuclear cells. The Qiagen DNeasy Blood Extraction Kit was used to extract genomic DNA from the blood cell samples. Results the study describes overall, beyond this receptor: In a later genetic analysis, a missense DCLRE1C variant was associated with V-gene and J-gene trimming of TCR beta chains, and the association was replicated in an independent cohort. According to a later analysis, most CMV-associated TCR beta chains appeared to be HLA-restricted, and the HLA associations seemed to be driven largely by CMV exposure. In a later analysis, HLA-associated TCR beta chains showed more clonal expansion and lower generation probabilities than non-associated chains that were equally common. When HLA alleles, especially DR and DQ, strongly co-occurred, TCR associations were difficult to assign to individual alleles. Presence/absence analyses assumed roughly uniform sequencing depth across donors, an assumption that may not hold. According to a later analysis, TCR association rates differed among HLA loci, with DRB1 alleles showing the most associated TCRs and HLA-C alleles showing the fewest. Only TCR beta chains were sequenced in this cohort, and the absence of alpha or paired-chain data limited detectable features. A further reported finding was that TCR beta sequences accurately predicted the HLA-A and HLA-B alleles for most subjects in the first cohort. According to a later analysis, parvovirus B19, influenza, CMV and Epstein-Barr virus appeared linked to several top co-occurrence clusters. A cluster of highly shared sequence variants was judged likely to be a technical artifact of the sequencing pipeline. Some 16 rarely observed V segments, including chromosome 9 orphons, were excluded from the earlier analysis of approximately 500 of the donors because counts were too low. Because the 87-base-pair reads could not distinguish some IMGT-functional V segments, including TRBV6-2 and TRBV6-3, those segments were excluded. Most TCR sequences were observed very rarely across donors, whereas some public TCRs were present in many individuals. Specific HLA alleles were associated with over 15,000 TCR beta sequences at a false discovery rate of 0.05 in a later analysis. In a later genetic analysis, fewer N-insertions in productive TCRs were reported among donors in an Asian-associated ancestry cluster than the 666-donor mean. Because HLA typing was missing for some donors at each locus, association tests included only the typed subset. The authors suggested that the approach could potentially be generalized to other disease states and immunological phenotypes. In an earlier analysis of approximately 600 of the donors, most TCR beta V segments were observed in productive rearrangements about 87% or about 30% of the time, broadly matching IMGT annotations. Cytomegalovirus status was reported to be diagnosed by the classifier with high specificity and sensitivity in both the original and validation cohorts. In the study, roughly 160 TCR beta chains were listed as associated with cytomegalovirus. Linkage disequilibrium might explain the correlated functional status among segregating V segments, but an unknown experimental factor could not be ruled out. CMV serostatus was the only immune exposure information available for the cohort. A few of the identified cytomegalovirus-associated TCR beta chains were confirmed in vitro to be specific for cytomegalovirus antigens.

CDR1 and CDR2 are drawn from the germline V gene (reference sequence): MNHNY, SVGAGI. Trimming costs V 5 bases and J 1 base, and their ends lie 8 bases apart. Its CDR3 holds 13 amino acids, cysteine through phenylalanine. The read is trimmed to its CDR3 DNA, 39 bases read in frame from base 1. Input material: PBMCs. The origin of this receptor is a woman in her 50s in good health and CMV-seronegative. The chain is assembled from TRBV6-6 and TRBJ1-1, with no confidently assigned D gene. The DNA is TGTGCCAGCAGTAAAACAGAGAACACTGAAGCTTTCTTT. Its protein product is CASSKTENTEAFF.